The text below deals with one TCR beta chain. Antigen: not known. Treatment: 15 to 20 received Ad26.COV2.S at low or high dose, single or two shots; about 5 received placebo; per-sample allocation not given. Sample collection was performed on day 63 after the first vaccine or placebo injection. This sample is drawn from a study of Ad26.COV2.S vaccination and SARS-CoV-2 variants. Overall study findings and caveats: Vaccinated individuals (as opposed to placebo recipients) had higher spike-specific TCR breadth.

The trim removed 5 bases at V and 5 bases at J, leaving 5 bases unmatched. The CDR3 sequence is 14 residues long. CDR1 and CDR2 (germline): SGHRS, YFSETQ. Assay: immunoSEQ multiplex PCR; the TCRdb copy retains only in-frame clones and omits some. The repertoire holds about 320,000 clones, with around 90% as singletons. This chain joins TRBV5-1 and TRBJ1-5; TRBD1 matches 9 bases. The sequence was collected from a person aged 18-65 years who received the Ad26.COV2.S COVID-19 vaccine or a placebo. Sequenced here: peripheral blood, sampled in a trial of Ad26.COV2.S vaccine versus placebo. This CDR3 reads CASRFHRGHQPQHF. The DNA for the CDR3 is TGCGCCAGCAGGTTTCACAGGGGGCATCAGCCCCAGCATTTT.